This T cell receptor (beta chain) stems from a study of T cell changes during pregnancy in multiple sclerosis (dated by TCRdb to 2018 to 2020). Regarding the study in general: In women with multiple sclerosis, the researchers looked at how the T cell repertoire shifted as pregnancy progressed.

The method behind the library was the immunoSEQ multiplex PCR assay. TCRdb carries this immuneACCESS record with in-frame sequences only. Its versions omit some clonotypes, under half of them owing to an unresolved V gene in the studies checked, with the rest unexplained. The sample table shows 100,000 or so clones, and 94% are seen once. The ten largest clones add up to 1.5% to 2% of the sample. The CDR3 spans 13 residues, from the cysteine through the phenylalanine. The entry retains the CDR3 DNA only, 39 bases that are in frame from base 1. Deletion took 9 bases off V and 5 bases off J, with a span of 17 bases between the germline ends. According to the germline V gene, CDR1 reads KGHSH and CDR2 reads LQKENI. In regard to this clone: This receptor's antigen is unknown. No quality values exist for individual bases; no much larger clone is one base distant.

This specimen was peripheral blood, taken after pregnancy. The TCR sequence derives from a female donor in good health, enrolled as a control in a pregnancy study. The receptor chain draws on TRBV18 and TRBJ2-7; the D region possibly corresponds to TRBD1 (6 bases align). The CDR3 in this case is CASFTSRGDEQYF. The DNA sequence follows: TGTGCCAGTTTCACCTCCAGGGGCGACGAGCAGTACTTC. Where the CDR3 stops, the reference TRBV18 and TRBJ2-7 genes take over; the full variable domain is NAGVMQNPRHLVRRRGQEARLRCSPMKGHSHVYWYRQLPEEGLKFMVYLQKENIIDESGMPKERFSAEFPKEGPSILRIQQVVRGDSAAYFCASFTSRGDEQYFGPGTRLTVT.